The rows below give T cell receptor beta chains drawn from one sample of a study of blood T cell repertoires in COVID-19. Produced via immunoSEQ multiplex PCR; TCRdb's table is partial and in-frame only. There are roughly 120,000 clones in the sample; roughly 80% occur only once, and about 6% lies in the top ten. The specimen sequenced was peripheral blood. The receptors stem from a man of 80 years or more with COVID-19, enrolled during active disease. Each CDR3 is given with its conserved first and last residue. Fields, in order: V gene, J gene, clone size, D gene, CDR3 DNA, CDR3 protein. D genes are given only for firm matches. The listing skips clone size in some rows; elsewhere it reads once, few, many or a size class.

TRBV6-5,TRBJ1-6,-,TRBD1,TGTGCCAGCAGTCCCGACAGGGTACGTTCACCCCTCCACTTT,CASSPDRVRSPLHF
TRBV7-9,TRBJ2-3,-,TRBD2,TGTGCCAGCAGCTTACAGCGGGGCGACGATACGCAGTATTTT,CASSLQRGDDTQYF
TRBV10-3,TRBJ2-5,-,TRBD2,TGTGCCATTTCTTCGACACTAGCGGAAGAGACCCAGTACTTC,CAISSTLAEETQYF
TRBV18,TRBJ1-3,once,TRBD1,TGTGCCAGCTCACCACAAACAGGGGGCGAAAACACCATATATTTT,CASSPQTGGENTIYF
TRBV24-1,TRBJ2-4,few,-,TGTGCCACCAGTGATGGGGCGAAAAACATTCAGTACTTC,CATSDGAKNIQYF
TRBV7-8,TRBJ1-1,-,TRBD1,TGTGCCAGCAGCTTAGGTCCCAGGGGGCGAGGAGCTTTCTTT,CASSLGPRGRGAFF
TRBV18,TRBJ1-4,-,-,TGTGCCAGCTCACCCCTTAATGAAAAACTGTTTTTT,CASSPLNEKLFF
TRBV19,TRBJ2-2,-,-,TGTGCCAGTAGTATGAGCACAGGCACGAACACCGGGGAGCTGTTTTTT,CASSMSTGTNTGELFF
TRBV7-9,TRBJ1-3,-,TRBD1,TGTGCCAGCAGCTCGGGACAGGGAAGAAACACCATATATTTT,CASSSGQGRNTIYF
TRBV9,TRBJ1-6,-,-,TGTGCCAGCACCCGAAAACGACAAGCATTAAATTCACCCCTCCACTTT,CASTRKRQALNSPLHF
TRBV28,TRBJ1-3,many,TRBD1,TGTGCCAGCAGTCTACAGGGGTATGGAAACACCATATATTTT,CASSLQGYGNTIYF
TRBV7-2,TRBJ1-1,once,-,TGTGCCAGCAGCTTAGTCGGGGGGCCCACTGAAGCTTTCTTT,CASSLVGGPTEAFF
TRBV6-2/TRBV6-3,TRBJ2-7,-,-,TGTGCCAGCAGTTACTCTGGACTTTTTTACGAGCAGTACTTC,CASSYSGLFYEQYF
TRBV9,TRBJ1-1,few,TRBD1,TGTGCCAGCAGCGATGACAGGGGGAACACTGAAGCTTTCTTT,CASSDDRGNTEAFF
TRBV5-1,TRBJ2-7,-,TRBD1,TGCGCCAGCAGCCTGACAGGGGGTACCTCCTACGAGCAGTACTTC,CASSLTGGTSYEQYF
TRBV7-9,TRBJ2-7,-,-,TGTGCCAGCAGCTACCGGGACACCTCCTACGAGCAGTACTTC,CASSYRDTSYEQYF
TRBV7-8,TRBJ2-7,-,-,TGTGCCAGCAGCTTAGGTGAATCGGTGGCCTACGAGCAGTACTTC,CASSLGESVAYEQYF
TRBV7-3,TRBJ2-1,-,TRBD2,TGTGCCAGCAGCTTACAAGGACTAGCGGGAGTCCATGAGCAGTTCTTC,CASSLQGLAGVHEQFF
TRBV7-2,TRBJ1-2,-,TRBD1,TGTGCCAGCAGTTCAGGCGGGACAGGGGGTTATGGCTACACCTTC,CASSSGGTGGYGYTF
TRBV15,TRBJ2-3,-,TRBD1,TGTGCCACCTTGCTGACAGGGAGCCGGAGCACAGATACGCAGTATTTT,CATLLTGSRSTDTQYF
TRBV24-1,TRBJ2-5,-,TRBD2,TGTGCCACCAGTGACAGCGGGAGGGGGCAAGAGACCCAGTACTTC,CATSDSGRGQETQYF
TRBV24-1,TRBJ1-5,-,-,TGTGCCACCAGTGAGGGTTTTGGCAGGGTGGATCAGCCCCAGCATTTT,CATSEGFGRVDQPQHF
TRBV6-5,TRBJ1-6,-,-,TGTGCCAGTTCGATAGGGAGCTCCTATAATTCACCCCTCCACTTT,CASSIGSSYNSPLHF
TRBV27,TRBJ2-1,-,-,TGTGCCAGCAGTTTGGCCGGGGTCAATGAGCAGTTCTTC,CASSLAGVNEQFF
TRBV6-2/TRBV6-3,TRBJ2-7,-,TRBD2,TGTGCCAGCAGTTCAGTAGGGACTAGCCCCTACGAGCAGTACTTC,CASSSVGTSPYEQYF
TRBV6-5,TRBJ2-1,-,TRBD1,TGTGCCAGCAGCCTCGGACAGGGCTATGAGCAGTTCTTC,CASSLGQGYEQFF
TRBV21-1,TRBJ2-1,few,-,TGTGCCAGCAGCAAACGGCTAGCGGGAGACGGGAGCTCCTACAATGAGCAGTTCTTC,CASSKRLAGDGSSYNEQFF